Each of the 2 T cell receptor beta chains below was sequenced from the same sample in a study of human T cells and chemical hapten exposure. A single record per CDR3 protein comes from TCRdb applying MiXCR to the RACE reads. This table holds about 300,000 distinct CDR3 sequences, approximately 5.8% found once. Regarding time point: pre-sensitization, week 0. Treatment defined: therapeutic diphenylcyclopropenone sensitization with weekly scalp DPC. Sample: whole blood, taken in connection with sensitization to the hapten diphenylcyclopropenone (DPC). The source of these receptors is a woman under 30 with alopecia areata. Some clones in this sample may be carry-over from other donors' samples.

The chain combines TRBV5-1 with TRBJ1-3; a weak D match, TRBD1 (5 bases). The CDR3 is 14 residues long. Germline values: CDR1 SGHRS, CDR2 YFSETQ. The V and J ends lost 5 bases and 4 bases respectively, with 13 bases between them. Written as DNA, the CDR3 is TGCGCCAGCAGTCCCAGGGCCCAAGGAAACACCATATATTTT. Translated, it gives CASSPRAQGNTIYF.

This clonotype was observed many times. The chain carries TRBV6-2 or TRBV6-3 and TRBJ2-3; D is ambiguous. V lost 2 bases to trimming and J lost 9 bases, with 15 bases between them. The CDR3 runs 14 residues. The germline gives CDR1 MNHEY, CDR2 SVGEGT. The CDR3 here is CASSYDQTRLTQYF. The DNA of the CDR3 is TGTGCCAGCAGTTACGATCAGACGAGGCTCACGCAGTATTTT.